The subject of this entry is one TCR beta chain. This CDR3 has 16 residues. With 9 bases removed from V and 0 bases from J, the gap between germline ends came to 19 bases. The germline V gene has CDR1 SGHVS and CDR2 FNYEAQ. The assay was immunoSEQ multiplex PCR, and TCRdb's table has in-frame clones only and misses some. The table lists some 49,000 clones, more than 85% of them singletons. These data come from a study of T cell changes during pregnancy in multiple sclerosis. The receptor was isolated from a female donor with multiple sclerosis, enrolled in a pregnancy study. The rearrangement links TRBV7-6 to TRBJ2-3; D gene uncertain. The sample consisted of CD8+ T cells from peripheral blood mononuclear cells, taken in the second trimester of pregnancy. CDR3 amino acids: CASRPLAAASTDTQYF. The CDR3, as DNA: TGTGCCAGTCGGCCCCTGGCGGCCGCTAGCACAGATACGCAGTATTTT.